What follows are 26 T cell receptor beta chains derived from one specimen sequenced in a study of OX40 agonist ivuxolimab in advanced cancers. TCRdb keeps only in-frame clones here, not all; method: immunoSEQ multiplex PCR. This table holds around 53,000 clones, 85% found once. The specimen was CD4+ or CD8+ T cells sorted from blood, collected in a trial of the OX40 agonist ivuxolimab. The origin of the receptors is an adult with an advanced solid tumor such as melanoma, head and neck, liver or kidney cancer.

The chain combines TRBV6-5 with TRBJ2-7, with TRBD1 identical over 9 bases. The CDR3 is made up of 12 amino acids. The germline gives CDR1 MNHEY, CDR2 SVGAGI. The V and J ends lost 8 bases and 5 bases, in that order; junction bases with no gene match: 4. CDR3 in amino acids: CASRRTGDEQYF. The CDR3 coding sequence is TGTGCCAGCCGTAGGACAGGGGACGAGCAGTACTTC.

The chain's CDR3 is CASSLAERPGELFF. CDR3 nucleotide sequence: TGCGCCAGCAGCTTGGCCGAGCGGCCCGGGGAGCTGTTTTTT. V is TRBV5-1 and J is TRBJ2-2; weak D call: TRBD2 (5 bases). CDR1 and CDR2 from the germline V gene are SGHRS and YFSETQ. This CDR3 is 14 amino acids long. Deletions cut 0 bases from V and 6 bases from J, with 9 bases between.

As to this clone: Other DNA sequences of this sample code for an identical CDR3. The chain carries TRBV2 and TRBJ1-1, with D perhaps matching TRBD1 (6 bases). The CDR3 is 14 amino acids. V was pared by 4 bases and J by 0 bases, with 9 bases between. Germline values: CDR1 SNHLY, CDR2 FYNNEI. The CDR3 region is CASSVGQLNTEAFF. The CDR3 DNA follows: TGTGCCAGCAGTGTTGGACAGCTGAACACTGAAGCTTTCTTT.

This clone was counted a few times. CDR3 sequence: CASSLEGRTGFLRRRTGELFF. CDR3 in DNA: TGCGCCAGCAGCTTGGAGGGAAGGACAGGGTTTCTTAGAAGGAGAACCGGGGAGCTGTTTTTT. The chain couples TRBV5-1 to TRBJ2-2; 8 bases align to TRBD1. In germline, CDR1 is SGHRS, CDR2 YFSETQ. The J segment lost 5 bases and the V segment lost 0 bases, leaving 21 bases of the junction unmatched. The CDR3 contains 21 residues.

CDR3 nucleotides: TGCGCCAGCAGCTCACCCGACAGGGGGCTAAACAATGAGCAGTTCTTC. Protein product: CASSSPDRGLNNEQFF. The chain has TRBV5-1 and TRBJ2-1, with 10 bases that match TRBD1. The CDR3 runs to 16 residues. Germline V lookup: CDR1 SGHRS, CDR2 YFSETQ. J gave up 5 bases and V 3 bases, and 8 bases lay outside the gene matches.

The chain uses TRBV4-2 and TRBJ2-5; 11 positions match TRBD2. Per the germline V gene, CDR1 is LGHNA and CDR2 is YNFKEQ. Trimming took 4 bases from V and 2 from J; bases not matched to a gene: 6. The CDR3 extends over 16 amino acids. Here the CDR3 reads CASSLGLAGAQETQYF. The CDR3 DNA reads TGTGCCAGCAGCCTCGGACTAGCGGGTGCACAAGAGACCCAGTACTTC.

This chain connects TRBV4-1 to TRBJ2-7; 10 bases map to TRBD1. V lost 5 bases to trimming and J lost 4 bases; unmatched junction nucleotides: 8. Per germline, CDR1 MGHRA and CDR2 YSYEKL. This CDR3 region has 15 residues. CDR3 loop: CASSTPRDRGYEQYF. As DNA, the CDR3 is TGCGCCAGCAGCACGCCCCGGGACAGGGGTTACGAGCAGTACTTC.

In this sample, this clone turned up once. The chain employs TRBV11-2 and TRBJ2-1; 8 bases agree with TRBD2. The germline V gene encodes CDR1 SGHAT and CDR2 FQNNGV. The junction had 5 bases not matched to a gene; V was cut back by 8 bases and J by 2 bases. The CDR3 covers 14 residues. The CDR3 loop is CASQPSGPYNEQFF. The CDR3 DNA reads as TGTGCCAGCCAGCCTAGCGGGCCCTACAATGAGCAGTTCTTC.

This chain joins TRBV10-1 and TRBJ2-3; D is ambiguous. The germline gives CDR1 WNHNN, CDR2 SYGVQD (reference sequence). Trimming removed 3 bases from V and 4 bases from J, with 8 bases in between. CDR3 length: 13 residues. The CDR3 DNA reads as TGCGCCAGCAGTGATACAATCCCAGATACGCAGTATTTT. Translation: CASSDTIPDTQYF.

V usage is TRBV5-4 and J usage is TRBJ1-5; TRBD1 might be the D (6 bases). Trimming shortened V by 1 base and J by 5 bases, and 10 bases separated the two germline ends. Per germline, CDR1 SGHNT and CDR2 YYREEE (reference sequence). The CDR3 sequence is 14 residues long. The CDR3 sequence: CASSLFQGYQPQHF. The DNA of the CDR3 is TGTGCCAGCAGCTTGTTTCAGGGGTATCAGCCCCAGCATTTT.

CDR3 DNA sequence: TGTGCCAGCAGAACGGCAGGGATCATGAACACTGAAGCTTTCTTT. It codes for CASRTAGIMNTEAFF. V usage is TRBV6-1 and J usage is TRBJ1-1; TRBD1 is a possible D gene (5 bases). Looked up from germline, CDR1 is MNHNS and CDR2 is SASEGT. Trimming took off 6 bases at V and 0 bases at J, with 14 bases between the two ends. The CDR3 is 15 amino acids.

This clone is a singleton in its sample. The chain has TRBV7-9 and TRBJ1-1, with 8 bases that match TRBD1. CDR3 size: 15 residues. Germline lookup yields CDR1 SEHNR and CDR2 FQNEAQ (reference sequence). V was pared by 2 bases and J by 4 bases, with 6 bases of the junction left unmatched. The CDR3 DNA sequence: TGTGCCAGCAGCTTAAGGACAGGGTGGGCCACTGAAGCTTTCTTT. This sequence encodes CASSLRTGWATEAFF.

The rearrangement links TRBV5-1 to TRBJ1-1; D ambiguous. Germline CDR1 reads SGHRS; CDR2 reads YFSETQ. Trimming stripped 0 bases from V and 3 bases from J, with 6 bases between. The CDR3 has 13 residues. The CDR3 region is CASSLESDTEAFF. CDR3 DNA sequence: TGCGCCAGCAGCTTGGAGTCGGACACTGAAGCTTTCTTT.

The V gene is TRBV27, the J gene TRBJ2-1, with 11 bases fitting TRBD2. V was pared by 6 bases and J by 6 bases, with 7 bases of the junction left unmatched. Germline CDR1 MNHEY, CDR2 SMNVEV (reference sequence). The CDR3 loop spans 15 amino acids. The CDR3 protein is CASSLGTSGPNEQFF. The CDR3, as DNA: TGTGCCAGCAGCCTCGGGACTAGCGGTCCCAATGAGCAGTTCTTC.

The chain recombines TRBV9 with TRBJ2-7; possibly TRBD2 for D (6 bases). The V gene lost 0 bases and the J gene lost 6 bases, with 13 bases spanning the gap. From germline, CDR1 is SGDLS and CDR2 YYNGEE. The CDR3 extends over 14 amino acids. The CDR3 region is CASSVGPGGGEQYF. CDR3 bases: TGTGCCAGCAGCGTAGGCCCCGGGGGTGGCGAGCAGTACTTC. Full variable domain (remainder filled in from reference TRBV9 and TRBJ2-7): DSGVTQTPKHLITATGQRVTLRCSPRSGDLSVYWYQQSLDQGLQFLIQYYNGEERAKGNILERFSAQQFPDLHSELNLSSLELGDSALYFCASSVGPGGGEQYFGPGTRLTVT.

The V and J genes are TRBV7-2 and TRBJ2-7, with 8 positions matching TRBD2. The CDR3 contains 15 residues. Germline CDR1 SGHTA, CDR2 FQGNSA. The ends lost 5 bases at V and 2 bases at J; junction bases unmatched: 8. The CDR3 region is CASSVIAGRAYEQYF. The CDR3 coding sequence is TGTGCCAGCAGCGTAATAGCGGGAAGAGCCTACGAGCAGTACTTC.

J is TRBJ2-7 and V is TRBV7-8, with D perhaps TRBD2 (5 bases). The V end lost 1 base, the J end lost 1 base, and 8 bases lay between the germline ends. CDR1 and CDR2 (germline): SGHVS, FQNEAQ. The CDR3 has 14 amino acids. CDR3: CASSLGEISYEQYF. The CDR3 region has the DNA TGTGCCAGCAGCTTAGGGGAGATATCCTACGAGCAGTACTTC.

The chain couples TRBV11-3 to TRBJ2-5, with 8 bases lining up with TRBD2. This CDR3 has 16 residues. Germline-derived CDR1 and CDR2 are SGHNT and YENEEA. Unmatched junction bases numbered 11, after V lost 4 bases and J lost 4 bases. The CDR3 DNA follows: TGTGCCAGCAGCTCTGGTCTAGCGGGTTTAGGAGAGACCCAGTACTTC. Residues: CASSSGLAGLGETQYF. Using reference TRBV11-3 and TRBJ2-5 for the parts outside the CDR3, the full variable domain is EAGVVQSPRYKIIEKKQPVAFWCNPISGHNTLYWYLQNLGQGPELLIRYENEEAVDDSQLPKDRFSAERLKGVDSTLKIQPAELGDSAVYLCASSSGLAGLGETQYFGPGTRLLVL.

This CDR3 is CASSPNSGVRGGYTF. The CDR3 nucleotides read TGTGCCAGCAGTCCAAACTCGGGGGTCCGCGGTGGCTACACCTTC. V usage is TRBV28 and J usage is TRBJ1-2; a possible D gene is TRBD1 (5 bases). The CDR3 has 15 residues. V was pared by 5 bases and J by 7 bases, with 20 bases between. CDR1 MDHEN and CDR2 SYDVKM come from the germline V gene.

The chain recombines TRBV7-2 with TRBJ2-3, with TRBD1 identical over 8 bases. The CDR3 loop spans 16 amino acids. The V gene's germline CDR1 is SGHTA and CDR2 FQGNSA. V shed 6 bases and J 1 base; nucleotides not matched to a gene: 9. CDR3 nucleotides: TGTGCCAGCAGAGACCTGGACAGGGCGCGCACAGATACGCAGTATTTT. Translated, it gives CASRDLDRARTDTQYF.

V usage is TRBV7-2 and J usage is TRBJ2-5; the match to TRBD2 covers 13 bases. V lost 5 bases and J lost 5; bases outside the gene matches: 8. The CDR3 length is 16 residues. CDR1 and CDR2 from the germline V gene are SGHTA and FQGNSA. Written as DNA, the CDR3 is TGTGCCAGCAGCCCCCAGGGACTAGCGGGGCGGGAGACCCAGTACTTC. It codes for CASSPQGLAGRETQYF.

The gene calls are TRBV7-3 and TRBJ1-2; maybe TRBD1 (5 bases). Trimming left V 5 bases short and J 8 bases short, with 15 bases between. Germline CDR1 is SGHTA and CDR2 is FQGTGA. CDR3 length: 13 residues. The CDR3 region is CASSKDGTSGYTF. The CDR3 DNA sequence: TGTGCCAGCAGCAAGGACGGGACGAGCGGCTACACCTTC.

CDR3 residues: CASSLDLYNEQFF. CDR3 DNA sequence: TGTGCCAGTAGTCTGGACCTTTACAATGAGCAGTTCTTC. The chain links TRBV19 to TRBJ2-1; D is unclear. CDR1 and CDR2 (germline): LNHDA, SQIVND (reference sequence). CDR3 length equals 13 residues. V dropped 5 bases and J dropped 4 bases, with 9 bases sitting between them.

The chain carries TRBV5-4 and TRBJ1-2; a weak D match, TRBD1 (5 bases). The V end was cut by 1 base, the J end by 8 bases, with 9 bases between. This CDR3 region has 12 residues. Germline CDR1 reads SGHNT; CDR2 reads YYREEE (reference sequence). CDR3 region: CASSLRGRGYTF. CDR3 DNA: TGTGCCAGCAGCTTGAGGGGCCGCGGCTACACCTTC.

The genes are TRBV6-5 and TRBJ1-4; D gene unclear. CDR1 and CDR2 (germline): MNHEY, SVGAGI. The CDR3 runs 16 residues. Between the trimmed V and J ends, which lost 0 bases and 4 bases, there was a span of 12 bases. CDR3: CASSYSRIGNNEKLFF. DNA for the CDR3: TGTGCCAGCAGTTACTCCCGTATCGGTAATAATGAAAAACTGTTTTTT.

V usage is TRBV10-3 and J usage is TRBJ1-2, with D perhaps TRBD1 (6 bases). From germline, CDR1 is ENHRY and CDR2 SYGVKD. The CDR3 covers 13 residues. The ends were cut back, 10 bases at V and 6 bases at J, with 18 bases in the middle. Here the CDR3 reads CATHRAPMDGYTF. The CDR3 DNA follows: TGTGCCACGCACAGGGCCCCCATGGATGGCTACACCTTC.